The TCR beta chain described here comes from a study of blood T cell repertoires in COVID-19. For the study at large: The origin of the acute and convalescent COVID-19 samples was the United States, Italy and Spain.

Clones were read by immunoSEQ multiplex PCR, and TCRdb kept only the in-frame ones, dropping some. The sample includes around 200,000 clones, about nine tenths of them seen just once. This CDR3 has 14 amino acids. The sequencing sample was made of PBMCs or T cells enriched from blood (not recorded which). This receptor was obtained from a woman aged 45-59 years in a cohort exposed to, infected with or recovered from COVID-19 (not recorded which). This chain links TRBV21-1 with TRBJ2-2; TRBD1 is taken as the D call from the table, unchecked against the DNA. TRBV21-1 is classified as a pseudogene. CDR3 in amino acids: CASSLPRQTGELFF. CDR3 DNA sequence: TGTGCCAGCAGCCTCCCCAGGCAGACCGGGGAGCTGTTTTTT.